Following are 12 T cell receptor beta chains from one sample sequenced in a study of blood T cell repertoires in COVID-19. The data were produced by immunoSEQ multiplex PCR, yet TCRdb's version contains in-frame clones alone and is incomplete. The table lists about 69,000 clones, approximately 80% of them singletons, with more than 10% in the top ten. The sample was peripheral blood. The receptor source for this set is a man aged 50 or older with COVID-19, enrolled during active disease.

The chain uses TRBV7-2 and TRBJ1-1; maybe TRBD1 (5 bases). Germline assignment: CDR1 SGHTA and CDR2 FQGNSA. V was trimmed by 1 base and J by 4 bases, leaving 10 bases between them. The CDR3 has 14 residues. CDR3 DNA sequence: TGTGCCAGCAGCTTAGTTTGGGGGGGCACTGAAGCTTTCTTT. Translating it yields CASSLVWGGTEAFF.

J is TRBJ2-1 and V is TRBV9, with a tentative D call TRBD2 (5 bases). V shed 0 bases and J shed 9 bases, with 16 bases lying between them. This CDR3 comprises 15 residues. Germline CDR1 is SGDLS and CDR2 is YYNGEE. CDR3 bases: TGTGCCAGCAGCGTAGAGGACTCCCCGAGGAGTGAGCAGTTCTTC. This translates into CASSVEDSPRSEQFF.

The rearrangement joins TRBV6-2 or TRBV6-3 to TRBJ1-2; 7 bases are shared with TRBD1. This CDR3 has 15 amino acids. The germline CDR1 and CDR2 sequences are MNHEY and SVGEGT. With V trimmed by 6 bases and J by 4 bases, 11 bases remained unmatched. The CDR3 reads CASSPGTARVYGYTF. CDR3 sequence (DNA): TGTGCCAGCAGCCCCGGGACAGCCAGAGTCTATGGCTACACCTTC.

The rearrangement uses TRBV6-4 and TRBJ2-7, with TRBD1 identical over 11 bases. The CDR3 has 15 amino acids. Germline-derived CDR1 and CDR2 are MRHNA and SNTAGT. The V gene end was trimmed by 6 bases and the J gene end by 4 bases; junction bases not matched to a gene: 8. CDR3 sequence: CASSAGTGGRYEQYF. As DNA, the CDR3 is TGTGCCAGCAGCGCCGGGACAGGGGGACGGTACGAGCAGTACTTC.

V and J are TRBV28 and TRBJ1-4; possible D gene TRBD1, 5 bases. CDR1 and CDR2 (germline): MDHEN, SYDVKM. The CDR3 consists of 14 residues. V lost 7 bases and J lost 7, with 16 bases in between. As DNA, the CDR3 is TGTGCCAGCACCGCGGGAGGGAGGGGTGAAAAACTGTTTTTT. Translation: CASTAGGRGEKLFF. Full variable domain (outside the CDR3, taken from reference TRBV28 and TRBJ1-4): DVKVTQSSRYLVKRTGEKVFLECVQDMDHENMFWYRQDPGLGLRLIYFSYDVKMKEKGDIPEGYSVSREKKERFSLILESASTNQTSMYLCASTAGGRGEKLFFGSGTQLSVL.

This clone was seen a single time. This chain uses TRBV5-1 with TRBJ2-6, with D possibly being TRBD2 (5 bases). Per the germline V gene, CDR1 is SGHRS and CDR2 is YFSETQ. The CDR3 totals 21 residues. The ends were cut back, 4 bases at V and 0 bases at J, with 26 bases in the middle. DNA for the CDR3: TGCGCCAGCAGCCTGAGGACTTACGTGGGCCCCACGATCTCTGGGGCCAACGTCCTGACTTTC. Its protein is CASSLRTYVGPTISGANVLTF.

This clone was seen a handful of times. V and J are TRBV2 and TRBJ1-1, with TRBD1 as a possible D gene (5 bases). The V and J ends lost 3 bases and 8 bases respectively, with 13 bases between them. Germline assignment: CDR1 SNHLY and CDR2 FYNNEI. CDR3 length equals 13 residues. In nucleotides, the CDR3 is TGTGCCAGCAGTGACGGCGGGACGAAAGAAGCTTTCTTT. It translates to CASSDGGTKEAFF. The whole variable domain, filled in from reference TRBV2 and TRBJ1-1, reads EPEVTQTPSHQVTQMGQEVILRCVPISNHLYFYWYRQILGQKVEFLVSFYNNEISEKSEIFDDQFSVERPDGSNFTLKIRSTKLEDSAMYFCASSDGGTKEAFFGQGTRLTVV.

V usage is TRBV11-1 and J usage is TRBJ2-5; D call uncertain. The CDR3 runs 14 residues. Germline CDR1 SGHAT, CDR2 FQDESV (reference sequence). The V end was cut by 8 bases, the J end by 0 bases, with 13 bases between. The CDR3 nucleotides read TGTGCCAGCTCCCCTCGAGGCAACCAAGAGACCCAGTACTTC. This sequence encodes CASSPRGNQETQYF.

This clone was observed a handful of times. V and J are TRBV14 and TRBJ2-5; perhaps TRBD2 as D (6 bases). The germline V and J ends were trimmed by 0 bases and 7 bases, with 9 bases remaining between them. Germline V gene lookup returns CDR1 SGHDN and CDR2 FVKESK. The CDR3 loop spans 13 amino acids. CDR3 amino acids: CASSQDGGLTQYF. The CDR3 nucleotides read TGTGCCAGCAGCCAAGACGGGGGATTGACCCAGTACTTC.

The rearrangement uses TRBV6-2 or TRBV6-3 and TRBJ2-2; TRBD1 matches 8 bases. Germline assignment: CDR1 MNHEY and CDR2 SVGEGT. The junction had 6 bases not matched to a gene; V was cut back by 5 bases and J by 1 base. The CDR3 contains 16 residues. CDR3 nucleotides: TGTGCCAGCAGTCTAGCCGGGACAGGGAACACCGGGGAGCTGTTTTTT. Residues: CASSLAGTGNTGELFF.

The chain is built from TRBV11-2 and TRBJ2-7; perhaps TRBD1 as D (5 bases). CDR1 and CDR2 from the germline V gene are SGHAT and FQNNGV. This CDR3 region has 12 residues. Between the trimmed V and J ends, which lost 6 bases and 2 bases, there was a span of 8 bases. CDR3 nucleotide sequence: TGTGCCAGCAGTTCGGACACCTACGAGCAGTACTTC. Translating gives CASSSDTYEQYF.

The chain recombines TRBV7-8 with TRBJ1-4; the D gene is possibly TRBD1 (5 bases). In germline, CDR1 is SGHVS, CDR2 FQNEAQ. V shed 1 base and J shed 4 bases, with 10 bases lying between them. This CDR3 has 15 amino acids. CDR3 residues: CASSLGADSNEKLFF. The CDR3 nucleotides read TGTGCCAGCAGCTTAGGGGCAGACAGTAATGAAAAACTGTTTTTT. Combining the CDR3 with reference TRBV7-8 and TRBJ1-4 gives the whole variable domain GAGVSQSPRYKVAKRGQDVALRCDPISGHVSLFWYQQALGQGPEFLTYFQNEAQLDKSGLPSDRFFAERPEGSVSTLKIQRTQQEDSAVYLCASSLGADSNEKLFFGSGTQLSVL.